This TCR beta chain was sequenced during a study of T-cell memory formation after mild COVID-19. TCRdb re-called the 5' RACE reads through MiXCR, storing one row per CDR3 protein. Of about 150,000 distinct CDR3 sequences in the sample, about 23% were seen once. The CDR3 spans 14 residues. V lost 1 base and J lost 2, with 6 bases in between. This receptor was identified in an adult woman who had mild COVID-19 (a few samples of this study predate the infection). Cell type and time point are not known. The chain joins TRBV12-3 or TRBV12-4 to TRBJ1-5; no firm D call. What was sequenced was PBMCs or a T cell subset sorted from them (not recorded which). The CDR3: CASSLGSGNQPQHF. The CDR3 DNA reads TGTGCCAGCAGTTTAGGTTCCGGCAATCAGCCCCAGCATTTT.